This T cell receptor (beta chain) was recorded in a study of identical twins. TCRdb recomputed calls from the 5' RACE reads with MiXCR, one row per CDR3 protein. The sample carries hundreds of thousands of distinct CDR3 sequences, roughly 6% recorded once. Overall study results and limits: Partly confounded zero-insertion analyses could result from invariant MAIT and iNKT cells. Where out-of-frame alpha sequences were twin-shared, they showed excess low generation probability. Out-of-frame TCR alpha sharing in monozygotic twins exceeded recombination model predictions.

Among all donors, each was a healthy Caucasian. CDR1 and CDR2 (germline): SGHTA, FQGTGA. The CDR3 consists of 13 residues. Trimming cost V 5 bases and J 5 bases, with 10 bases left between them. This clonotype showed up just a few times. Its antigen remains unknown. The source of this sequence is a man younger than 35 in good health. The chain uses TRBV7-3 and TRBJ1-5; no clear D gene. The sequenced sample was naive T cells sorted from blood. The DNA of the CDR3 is TGTGCCAGCAGCCCCGACACGGATCAGCCCCAGCATTTT. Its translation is CASSPDTDQPQHF.